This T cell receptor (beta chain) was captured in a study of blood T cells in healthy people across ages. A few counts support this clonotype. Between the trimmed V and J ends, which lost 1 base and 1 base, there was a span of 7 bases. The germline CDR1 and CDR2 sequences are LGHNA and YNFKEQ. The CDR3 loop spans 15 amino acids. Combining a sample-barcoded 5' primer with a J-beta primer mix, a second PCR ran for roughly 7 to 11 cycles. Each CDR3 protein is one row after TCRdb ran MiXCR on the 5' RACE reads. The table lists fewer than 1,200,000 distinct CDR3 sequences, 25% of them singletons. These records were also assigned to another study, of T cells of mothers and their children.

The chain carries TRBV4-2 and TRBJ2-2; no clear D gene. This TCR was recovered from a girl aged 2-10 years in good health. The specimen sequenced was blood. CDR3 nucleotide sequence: TGTGCCAGCAGCCAAGGTTCCGAGAACACCGGGGAGCTGTTTTTT. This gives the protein CASSQGSENTGELFF.